The present T cell receptor (beta chain) was sequenced within a study of cytomegalovirus exposure and HLA in healthy donors. Whole-study results and caveats: Being productive about 90% or about 30% of the time was typical of most TCR beta V segments in an earlier analysis. The listing of 150 or so TCR beta chains classed them as cytomegalovirus-associated.

After removal of 2 bases from V and 10 bases from J, the junction contained 6 bases not matched to a gene. This CDR3 spans 14 amino acids. Germline V lookup: CDR1 MNHEY, CDR2 SMNVEV (reference sequence). Nominally healthy donors were sampled, though unrecorded immune exposures were likely. Both 60 Vbeta primers and 13 Jbeta primers went into the PCR. The method was immunoSEQ multiplex PCR; TCRdb's version includes in-frame clones alone and lacks a portion of them. The top ten clones hold roughly 4.3% of a sample with 20,000 to 30,000 clones, roughly 79% of them seen once. Points on this clone: Antigen specificity is unknown.

The chain employs TRBV27 and TRBJ2-1; 9 nucleotides align to TRBD2. This sequence was found in a male donor in good health and CMV-seronegative. Sequenced material: PBMCs. The CDR3 here is CASSLISGGSEQFF. As DNA, the CDR3 is TGTGCCAGCAGTTTAATTAGCGGGGGTTCGGAGCAGTTCTTC.